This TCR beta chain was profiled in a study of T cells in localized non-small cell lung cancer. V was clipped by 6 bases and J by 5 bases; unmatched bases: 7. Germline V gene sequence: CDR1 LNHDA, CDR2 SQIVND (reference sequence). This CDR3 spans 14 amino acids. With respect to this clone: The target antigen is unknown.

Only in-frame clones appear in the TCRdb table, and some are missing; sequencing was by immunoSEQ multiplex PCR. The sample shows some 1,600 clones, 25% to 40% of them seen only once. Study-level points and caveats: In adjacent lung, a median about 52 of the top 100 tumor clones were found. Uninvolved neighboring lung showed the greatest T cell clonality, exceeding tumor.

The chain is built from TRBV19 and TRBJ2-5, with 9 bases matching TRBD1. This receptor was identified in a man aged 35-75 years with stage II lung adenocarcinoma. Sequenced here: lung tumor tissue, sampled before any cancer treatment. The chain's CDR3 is CASSRDRAQETQYF. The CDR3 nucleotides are TGTGCCAGTAGCCGGGACAGGGCCCAGGAGACCCAGTACTTC.